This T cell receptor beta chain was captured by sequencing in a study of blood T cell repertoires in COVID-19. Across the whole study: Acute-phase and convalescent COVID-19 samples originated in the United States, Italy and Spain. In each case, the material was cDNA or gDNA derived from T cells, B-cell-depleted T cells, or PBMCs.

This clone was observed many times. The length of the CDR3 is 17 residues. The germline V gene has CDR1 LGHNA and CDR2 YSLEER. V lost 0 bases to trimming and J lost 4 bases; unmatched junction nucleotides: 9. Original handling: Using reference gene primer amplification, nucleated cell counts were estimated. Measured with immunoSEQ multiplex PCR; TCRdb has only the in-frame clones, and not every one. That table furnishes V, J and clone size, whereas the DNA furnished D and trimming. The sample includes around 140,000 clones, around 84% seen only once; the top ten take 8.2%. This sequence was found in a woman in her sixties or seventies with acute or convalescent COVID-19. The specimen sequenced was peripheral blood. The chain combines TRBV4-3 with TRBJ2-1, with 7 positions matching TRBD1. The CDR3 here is CASSQDFSQGVYNEQFF. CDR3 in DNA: TGCGCCAGCAGCCAAGATTTCTCTCAGGGGGTATACAATGAGCAGTTCTTC.